This entry is about one T cell receptor beta chain. This table comes from immunoSEQ multiplex PCR, and its TCRdb copy is limited to in-frame clones, with some not included. The data contain about 120,000 clones, over 75% of them singletons. The J segment lost 0 bases and the V segment lost 2 bases, leaving 5 bases of the junction unmatched. Germline assignment: CDR1 SGHNT and CDR2 YYREEE (reference sequence). The CDR3 extends over 16 amino acids. This entry comes from a study of T cell responses to AZD1222 COVID-19 vaccine. The V call is TRBV5-4, the J call TRBJ2-1; 7 positions agree with TRBD1. The receptor comes from an adult who received the MenACWY meningococcal vaccine as a control. Sequencing was performed on peripheral blood, taken 28 days after the second dose of the MenACWY control vaccine. CDR3 nucleotides: TGTGCCAGCAGCTTCCTGGGACAGTACTCCTACAATGAGCAGTTCTTC. Protein: CASSFLGQYSYNEQFF.